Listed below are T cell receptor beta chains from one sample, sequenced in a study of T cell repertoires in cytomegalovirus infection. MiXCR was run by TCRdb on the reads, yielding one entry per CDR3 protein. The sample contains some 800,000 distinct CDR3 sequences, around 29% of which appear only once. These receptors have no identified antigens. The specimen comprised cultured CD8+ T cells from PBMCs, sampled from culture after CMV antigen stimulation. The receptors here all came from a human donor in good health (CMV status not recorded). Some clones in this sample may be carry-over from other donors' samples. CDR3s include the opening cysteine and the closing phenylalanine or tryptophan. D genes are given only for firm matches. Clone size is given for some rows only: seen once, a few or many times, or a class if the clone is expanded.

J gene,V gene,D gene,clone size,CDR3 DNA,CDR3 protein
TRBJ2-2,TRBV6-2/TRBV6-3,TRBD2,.,TGTGCCAGCAAGGTAGCGGGGGGTCCAAGTCCGAACACCGGGGAGCTGGTTTTT,CASKVAGGPSPNTGELVF
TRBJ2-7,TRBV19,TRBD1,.,TGTGCCAGTAGTGTACCCGGGACAGGGCTCTACGAGCAGTACTTC,CASSVPGTGLYEQYF
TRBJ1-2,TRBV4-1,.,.,TGCGCCAGCAGGCCTAGGTCTCTGTCGGATGGCTACACCTTC,CASRPRSLSDGYTF
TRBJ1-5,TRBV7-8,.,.,TGTGCCAGCAGCTTAAGGCAGGGGTTGGGCAATCAGCCCCAGCATTTT,CASSLRQGLGNQPQHF
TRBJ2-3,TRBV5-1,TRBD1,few,TGCGCCAGCAGCTTGGAAGGGACAGGGGGTGATACGCAGTATTTT,CASSLEGTGGDTQYF
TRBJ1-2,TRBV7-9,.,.,TGTGCCAGCAGCTTAGGGCCTATGGGCTATGGCTACACCTTC,CASSLGPMGYGYTF
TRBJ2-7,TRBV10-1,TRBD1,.,TGCGCCAGCAACTTACGGACAGGGGACGAGCAGTACTTC,CASNLRTGDEQYF
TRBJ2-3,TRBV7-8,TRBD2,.,TGTGCCAGCATCCTTTCGGGGGGTAGCACAGATACGCAGTATTTT,CASILSGGSTDTQYF
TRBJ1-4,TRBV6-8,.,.,TGTGCCAGCAGTTACTCTGAGGCCGCAACTAATGAAAAACTGTTTTTT,CASSYSEAATNEKLFF
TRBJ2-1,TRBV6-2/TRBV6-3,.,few,TGTGCCAGCAGTTCCAAAGTGGAGGGTGAGCAGTTCTTC,CASSSKVEGEQFF
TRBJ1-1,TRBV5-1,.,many,TGCGCCAGCAGCTTGGGCCGGATTAAGAACACTGAAGCTTTCTTT,CASSLGRIKNTEAFF